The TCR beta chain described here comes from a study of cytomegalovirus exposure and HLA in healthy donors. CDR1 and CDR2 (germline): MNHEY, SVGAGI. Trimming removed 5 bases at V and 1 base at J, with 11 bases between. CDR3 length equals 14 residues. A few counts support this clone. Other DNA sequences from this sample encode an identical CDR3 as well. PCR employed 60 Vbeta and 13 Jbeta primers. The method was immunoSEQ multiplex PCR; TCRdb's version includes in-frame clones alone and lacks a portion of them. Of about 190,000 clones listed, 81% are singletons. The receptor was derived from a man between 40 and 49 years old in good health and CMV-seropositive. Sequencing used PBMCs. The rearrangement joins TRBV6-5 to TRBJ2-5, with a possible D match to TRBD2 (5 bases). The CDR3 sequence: CASSVAGFQETQYF. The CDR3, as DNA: TGTGCCAGCAGTGTTGCGGGTTTCCAAGAGACCCAGTACTTC.